This T cell receptor (beta chain) was identified during a study of blood T cell repertoires in COVID-19 (dated by TCRdb to 2019 to 2021). As for the study more broadly: Samples from collaborators originated in the United States, Italy and Spain and spanned both the acute and convalescent phases of COVID-19. A freely available public database, intended as a resource for researchers studying the immune response to SARS-CoV-2, is where the repertoires were released. Where HLA class I and class II types were available, the types were taken from metadata supplied by the sample provider, not from assay-based typing. Sample metadata almost always included a de-identified subject ID, COVID-19 status, age in years and sex. The dataset comprised deeply sampled blood TCRbeta repertoires from subjects exposed to, actively infected with, or recovered from COVID-19. The material from the prospective study consisted of cDNA or gDNA derived from T cells, B-cell-depleted T cells, or PBMCs. Samples were obtained from the ongoing ImmuneRACE study (first 160 participants) and from over a thousand subjects provided by 6 global collaborators. The study at large found these results: The quantity of clinical and demographic metadata differed by source and by participant and was supplied without curation.

TCRbeta CDR3 regions were amplified from genomic DNA by means of the immunoSEQ Assay, a bias-controlled multiplex PCR. The original pipeline was this. The number of nucleated cells in each sample was estimated by amplification of reference gene primers within the assay. Sequence reads were collapsed and filtered to measure the absolute abundance of every unique TCRbeta CDR3 rearrangement. For each sample, productive Simpson clonality was calculated by taking the square root of Simpson's diversity index across productive rearrangements. In its TCRdb copy, this immuneACCESS table keeps in-frame sequences only and misses some clones. Where compared with another copy, unresolved V genes explain less than half of these, and the others have no known cause. V, J and clone size reflect that table, while D and trimming were determined from the DNA. The sample table lists about 67,000 clones, 85% to 90% of them with a count of one. Around 1.2% of the sample lies in the top ten.

On this clone itself: What antigen it recognizes has not been identified. Base qualities were left out, and no much larger clone turns up one base away.

The germline V gene provides CDR1 SNHLY and CDR2 FYNNEI. Counted from cysteine to phenylalanine, this CDR3 has 13 amino acids. Just the 39-base CDR3 DNA is kept, in frame starting at base 1. The trim is 6 bases for V and 4 bases for J, with a gap of 12 bases between the germline ends. The collaborating institutions used their own protocols to collect whole blood in K2EDTA tubes. For TCRbeta analysis, collaborators shipped samples in one of three forms: frozen whole blood, isolated PBMCs, or DNA extracted from either of those sample types. The rearrangement joined TRBV2 to TRBJ1-2, with a tentative D gene TRBD1 over 5 matching bases. The receptor's source is a woman aged 55-69 years with acute or convalescent COVID-19. The material sequenced was peripheral blood. The CDR3 has the sequence CASREGSSYGYTF. The DNA sequence reads TGTGCCAGCAGGGAGGGGTCTTCCTATGGCTACACCTTC.